The T cell receptor (beta chain) described here comes from a study of CD8 T cells in ankylosing spondylitis. Study conclusions and caveats: Past research had described some motif variants in reactive arthritis synovial fluid and blood.

As to this clonotype: Its antigen is unidentified.

TCRdb re-analysed the 5' RACE reads in MiXCR, keeping a single row per CDR3 protein. The profile shows approximately 290,000 distinct CDR3 sequences, around 21% of them singletons. The specimen was blood, either unsorted or a sorted T cell fraction (not recorded which). This TCR was recovered from a female donor with ankylosing spondylitis or in good health (not recorded which).

The CDR3 is CASSFSLAATYNEQFF. DNA for the CDR3: TGTGCCAGCAGCTTTTCCCTAGCGGCTACCTACAATGAGCAGTTCTTC. The chain is built from TRBV7-2 and TRBJ2-1; 7 positions agree with TRBD2. The germline V gene has CDR1 SGHTA and CDR2 FQGNSA. V gave up 3 bases and J gave up 2 bases; unmatched junction bases: 7. The CDR3 loop spans 16 amino acids. The full variable domain, its missing parts supplied by reference TRBV7-2 and TRBJ2-1, is GAGVSQSPSNKVTEKGKDVELRCDPISGHTALYWYRQSLGQGLEFLIYFQGNSAPDKSGLPSDRFSAERTGGSVSTLTIQRTQQEDSAVYLCASSFSLAATYNEQFFGPGTRLTVL.